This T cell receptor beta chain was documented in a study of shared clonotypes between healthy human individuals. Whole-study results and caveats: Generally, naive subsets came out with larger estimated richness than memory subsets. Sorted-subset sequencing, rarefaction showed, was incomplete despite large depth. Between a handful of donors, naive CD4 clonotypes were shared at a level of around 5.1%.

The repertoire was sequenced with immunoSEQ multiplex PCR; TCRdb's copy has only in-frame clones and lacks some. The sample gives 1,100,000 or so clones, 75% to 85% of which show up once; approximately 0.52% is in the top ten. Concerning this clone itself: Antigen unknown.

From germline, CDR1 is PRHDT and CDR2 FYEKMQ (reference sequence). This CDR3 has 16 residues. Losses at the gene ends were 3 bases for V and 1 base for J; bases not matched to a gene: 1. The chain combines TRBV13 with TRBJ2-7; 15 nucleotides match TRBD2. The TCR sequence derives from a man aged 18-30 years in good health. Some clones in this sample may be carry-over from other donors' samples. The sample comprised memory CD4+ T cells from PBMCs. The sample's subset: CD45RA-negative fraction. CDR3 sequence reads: CASSLGLAGGSYEQYF. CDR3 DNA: TGTGCCAGCAGCTTGGGACTAGCGGGAGGATCCTACGAGCAGTACTTC.